One T cell receptor beta chain is described in this entry. The data were taken from a study of blood T cell repertoires in COVID-19. Sequencing was performed with immunoSEQ multiplex PCR; in TCRdb, only in-frame clones are kept and a portion is missing. The sample holds some 520,000 clones, 85% to 90% seen once. The sequenced material came from peripheral blood. The clonotype comes from a man between 18 and 29 years old with COVID-19, enrolled during active disease.

DNA of the CDR3: TGCGCCAGCAGCCCTTCCGCCGACAGGTATAATGAAAAACTGTTTTTT. Translating it yields CASSPSADRYNEKLFF. This rearrangement joins TRBV4-1 to TRBJ1-4, with a tentative D call TRBD1 (6 bases). The V and J ends lost 4 bases and 4 bases respectively, with 16 bases between them. The germline V gene has CDR1 MGHRA and CDR2 YSYEKL. The CDR3 runs to 16 residues.